Below, 6 T cell receptor beta chains from the same sample are listed, as sequenced in a study of radiotherapy plus CTLA-4 blockade in lung cancer. Sequenced by immunoSEQ multiplex PCR; TCRdb stores in-frame clones only, minus some. This sample has tens of thousands of clones; around nine tenths occur once, and the top ten carry 15% to 20%. Sequences were derived from peripheral blood, sampled from a patient treated with radiotherapy plus ipilimumab. The source is a human donor with non-small cell lung cancer that progressed on radiotherapy plus ipilimumab.

The V gene is TRBV4-2, the J gene TRBJ2-5; 13 nucleotides match TRBD2. The V gene end was trimmed by 3 bases and the J gene end by 4 bases; junction bases not matched to a gene: 11. The CDR3 loop spans 18 amino acids. The germline V gene encodes CDR1 LGHNA and CDR2 YNFKEQ. The CDR3 reads CASSQDLETSGRGETQYF. CDR3 in DNA: TGTGCCAGCAGCCAGGACCTTGAAACTAGCGGGAGGGGAGAGACCCAGTACTTC.

The chain couples TRBV18 to TRBJ1-2; possible D gene TRBD1, 6 bases. V was shortened by 6 bases and J by 5 bases, with 16 bases between the two germline ends. The length of the CDR3 is 14 residues. Germline V CDR1 and CDR2: KGHSH, LQKENI. CDR3 bases: TGTGCCAGCTCGCCTCAGGGGAACAATTATGGCTACACCTTC. Translated, it gives CASSPQGNNYGYTF.

The V and J genes are TRBV9 and TRBJ2-2; D is perhaps TRBD2 (5 bases). Trimming removed 3 bases at V and 6 bases at J, with 15 bases between. CDR3 size: 15 residues. Germline CDR1 reads SGDLS; CDR2 reads YYNGEE. The CDR3 region is CASSASTSLPGELFF. CDR3 in DNA: TGTGCCAGCAGCGCGAGTACTAGTTTACCCGGGGAGCTGTTTTTT.

This clone was observed a handful of times. This sequence joins TRBV4-1 and TRBJ1-2, with a tentative D call TRBD1 (5 bases). This CDR3 has 15 amino acids. Germline values: CDR1 MGHRA, CDR2 YSYEKL. The germline V and J ends were trimmed by 0 bases and 4 bases, with 12 bases remaining between them. The CDR3: CASSQDAREGYGYTF. The CDR3 nucleotides are TGCGCCAGCAGCCAAGATGCCAGGGAGGGCTATGGCTACACCTTC.

The J gene is TRBJ1-2, the V gene TRBV6-1; D not resolved. This CDR3 comprises 13 residues. Looked up from germline, CDR1 is MNHNS and CDR2 is SASEGT. The V gene lost 6 bases and the J gene lost 8 bases, with 16 bases spanning the gap. CDR3 sequence: CASRIDMRSGYTF. DNA of the CDR3: TGTGCCAGCAGGATCGACATGAGAAGCGGCTACACCTTC.

With regard to this clone: One end of the junction does not line up with germline, which may come from a read error. The chain couples TRBV7-2 to TRBJ2-2; 7 bases are shared with TRBD2. The CDR3 is 15 residues long. The germline V gene has CDR1 SGHTA and CDR2 FQGNSA. The CDR3 spells CASSGGLKNPGELFF. CDR3 DNA: TGTGCCAGCAGCGGGGGACTAAAGAACCCCGGGGAGCTGTTTTTT.